This paragraph reports one TCR beta chain. Its matching antigen is unknown. A second roughly 6 to 12 cycle PCR used barcoded and J-beta primers. From the 5' RACE reads, TCRdb called clonotypes with MiXCR, one entry per CDR3 protein. The sample lists some 1.8 million distinct CDR3 sequences; more than 35% were seen once. J gave up 7 bases and V 8 bases, and 7 bases lay outside the gene matches. The CDR3 consists of 13 residues. Germline CDR1 is SNHLY and CDR2 is FYNNEI. Each of the donors had about 9.9 milliliters of peripheral blood drawn into EDTA-treated Vacutainer tubes. The sample originates from a study of blood T cells in healthy people across ages. Study-wide results and caveats: As age increased, TCR beta diversity per million T cells fell in a roughly linear fashion.

The genes are TRBV2 and TRBJ2-1; 8 bases agree with TRBD2. The receptor was isolated from a human donor in good health. The sample was blood. DNA of the CDR3: TGTGCCAGCCCGGGGGGGCGGCTAAATGAGCAGTTCTTC. Translated: CASPGGRLNEQFF.